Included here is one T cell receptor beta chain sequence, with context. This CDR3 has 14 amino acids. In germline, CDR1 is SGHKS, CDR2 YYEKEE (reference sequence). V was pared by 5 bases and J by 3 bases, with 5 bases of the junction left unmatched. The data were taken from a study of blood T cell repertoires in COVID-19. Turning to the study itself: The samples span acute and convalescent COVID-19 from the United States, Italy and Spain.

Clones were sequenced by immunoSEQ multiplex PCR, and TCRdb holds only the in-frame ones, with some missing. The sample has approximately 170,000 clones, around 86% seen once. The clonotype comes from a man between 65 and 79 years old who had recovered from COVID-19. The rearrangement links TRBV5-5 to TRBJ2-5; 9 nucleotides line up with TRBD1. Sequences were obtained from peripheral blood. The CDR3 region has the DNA TGTGCCAGCAGTCCCGGGACAGGGAAAGAGACCCAGTACTTC. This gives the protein CASSPGTGKETQYF.